These 28 T cell receptor beta chains were all obtained from the same sample, sequenced in a study of EBV T-cell therapy then PD-1 blockade in nasopharyngeal carcinoma (dated by TCRdb to the early 2020s). The library was prepared using the immunoSEQ multiplex PCR assay. TCRdb limited this immuneACCESS table to in-frame rearrangements with V and J called. A share of clones is missing; checked studies link under half to unresolved V genes, and the rest is unexplained. The sample table shows 15,000 or so clones, and 84% are seen once. The ten largest clones add up to 32% of the sample. In the paper's terms, the treatment or condition label means: AdE1-LMPpoly-expanded autologous EBV-specific T-cell therapy followed by anti-PD-1 nivolumab. No antigen has been assigned to these receptors. Sequencing used CD8+ T cells from blood, obtained at roughly day 99 from a patient whose treatment included autologous EBV-specific T cells and nivolumab. The receptors originated from a man in his forties with nasopharyngeal carcinoma.

As to this clone: One end of the junction varies from germline; a read error may be responsible. The chain recombines TRBV5-6 with TRBJ2-7; either TRBD1 or TRBD2 may supply D (6 bases each). The CDR3 runs 14 residues. Germline V gene data show CDR1 as SGHDT and CDR2 as YYEEEE. The CDR3 DNA is TGCGCCACCAGCTTGGGGGGCGACTCCTACGAGCAGTACTTC. Residues: CATSLGGDSYEQYF. Based on the CDR3 plus reference TRBV5-6 and TRBJ2-7, the full variable domain is DAGVTQSPTHLIKTRGQQVTLRCSPKSGHDTVSWYQQALGQGPQFIFQYYEEEERQRGNFPDRFSGHQFPNYSSELNVNALLLGDSALYLCATSLGGDSYEQYFGPGTRLTVT.

This clone was recorded a few times. This chain links TRBV27 with TRBJ2-7; D is uncertain. This CDR3 comprises 15 residues. Trimming cost V 6 bases and J 3 bases, with 18 bases left between them. The germline CDR1 and CDR2 sequences are MNHEY and SMNVEV (reference sequence). CDR3 nucleotides: TGTGCCAGCAGCTCTACTCCAGGCCCGGGCTACGAGCAGTACTTC. It codes for CASSSTPGPGYEQYF.

This clone turned up a few times. The V and J genes are TRBV6-6 and TRBJ2-1; D is ambiguous. Germline V gene data show CDR1 as MNHNY and CDR2 as SVGAGI (reference sequence). The CDR3 contains 13 residues. Trimming pared 5 bases from V and 6 bases from J, leaving 11 bases between. CDR3 in amino acids: CASSRTEANEQFF. In DNA, the CDR3 is TGTGCCAGCAGTAGGACGGAAGCCAATGAGCAGTTCTTC.

Only a few counts were recorded for this clone. The chain is built from TRBV13 and TRBJ2-7; 7 positions match TRBD1. Germline loops: CDR1 PRHDT, CDR2 FYEKMQ (reference sequence). CDR3 length equals 15 residues. The V gene end was trimmed by 5 bases and the J gene end by 3 bases; junction bases not matched to a gene: 10. CDR3 nucleotides: TGTGCCAGCAGCCTGGGACAGCCTTACCTCTACGAGCAGTACTTC. Amino acid sequence: CASSLGQPYLYEQYF.

As DNA, the CDR3 is TGTGCCAGCAGCTGGACTAGCGGGGGGTTCTACAATGAGCAGTTCTTC. This encodes CASSWTSGGFYNEQFF. The chain recombines TRBV13 with TRBJ2-1; TRBD2 agrees at 14 bases. V gave up 4 bases and J gave up 3 bases; unmatched junction bases: 2. The CDR3 is 16 amino acids. Per germline, CDR1 PRHDT and CDR2 FYEKMQ (reference sequence). The variable domain in full, completed from reference TRBV13 and TRBJ2-1, reads AAGVIQSPRHLIKEKRETATLKCYPIPRHDTVYWYQQGPGQDPQFLISFYEKMQSDKGSIPDRFSAQQFSDYHSELNMSSLELGDSALYFCASSWTSGGFYNEQFFGPGTRLTVL.

The gene calls are TRBV5-4 and TRBJ1-2; 8 nucleotides match TRBD1. Germline CDR1 is SGHNT and CDR2 is YYREEE (reference sequence). V lost 0 bases and J lost 6; bases outside the gene matches: 13. The CDR3 spans 17 residues. DNA of the CDR3: TGTGCCAGCAGCTTGGAAATTCAGGGGGCAGGGCCCAATGGCTACACCTTC. Protein product: CASSLEIQGAGPNGYTF.

This clone was counted only a few times. The chain carries TRBV6-2 or TRBV6-3 and TRBJ1-1; no clear D. The V end lost 2 bases, the J end lost 0 bases, and 13 bases lay between the germline ends. This CDR3 is 16 amino acids long. CDR1 is MNHEY and CDR2 is SVGEGT in the germline V gene. CDR3 nucleotide sequence: TGTGCCAGCAGTTACGAGGGCAAGAGAATGAACACTGAAGCTTTCTTT. Its translation is CASSYEGKRMNTEAFF.

This chain connects TRBV7-3 to TRBJ2-3; D is uncertain. This CDR3 has 15 residues. V lost 0 bases to trimming and J lost 2 bases, with 9 bases between them. Per the germline V gene, CDR1 is SGHTA and CDR2 is FQGTGA. The CDR3 loop reads CASSLTIGYTDTQYF. Written as DNA, the CDR3 is TGTGCCAGCAGCTTAACTATTGGCTACACAGATACGCAGTATTTT.

V and J are TRBV6-5 and TRBJ1-2; D gene ambiguous. This CDR3 is 15 amino acids long. The germline V gene has CDR1 MNHEY and CDR2 SVGAGI. V gave up 6 bases and J gave up 7 bases, with 21 bases separating them. DNA for the CDR3: TGTGCCAGCAGAGACCAAGCAGGCGTGGCGGGTGGCTACACCTTC. Its protein is CASRDQAGVAGGYTF.

The V call is TRBV29-1, the J call TRBJ2-7; D is perhaps TRBD2 (6 bases). CDR3 length: 13 residues. Looked up from germline, CDR1 is SQVTM and CDR2 is ANQGSEA. Between the trimmed V and J ends, which lost 3 bases and 4 bases, there was a span of 13 bases. CDR3 protein: CSVDVQGGYEQYF. CDR3 bases: TGCAGCGTTGACGTCCAGGGAGGATACGAGCAGTACTTC.

The CDR3 loop reads CASSVVGIGELFF. In nucleotides, the CDR3 is TGTGCCAGCAGCGTAGTTGGGATCGGGGAGCTGTTTTTT. This chain links TRBV9 with TRBJ2-2; D ambiguous. With 0 bases removed from V and 7 bases from J, the gap between germline ends came to 7 bases. The germline V gene has CDR1 SGDLS and CDR2 YYNGEE. The CDR3 runs 13 residues.

The chain carries TRBV6-5 and TRBJ1-2, with a tentative D call TRBD1 (5 bases). CDR1 is MNHEY, CDR2 SVGAGI, per germline. The CDR3 loop spans 13 amino acids. The V end lost 5 bases, the J end lost 4 bases, and 11 bases lay between the germline ends. CDR3 amino acids: CASSPGSGYGYTF. The CDR3 coding sequence is TGTGCCAGCAGTCCAGGGAGCGGCTATGGCTACACCTTC.

The chain has TRBV6-6 and TRBJ2-6; no firm D call. CDR3 length: 14 residues. Germline CDR1 MNHNY, CDR2 SVGAGI (reference sequence). The V gene lost 5 bases and the J gene lost 2 bases, with 7 bases spanning the gap. CDR3 in amino acids: CASSTEAGANVLTF. In DNA form, the CDR3 reads TGTGCCAGCAGTACCGAGGCTGGGGCCAACGTCCTGACTTTC.

This sequence joins TRBV5-5 and TRBJ2-5, with 15 bases fitting TRBD2. The CDR3 length is 16 residues. Losses at the gene ends were 3 bases for V and 11 bases for J; bases not matched to a gene: 11. Looked up from germline, CDR1 is SGHKS and CDR2 is YYEKEE (reference sequence). The CDR3 protein is CASSSEAGLAGGAQYF. For the CDR3, the DNA is TGTGCCAGCAGCTCGGAGGCGGGACTAGCGGGGGGAGCACAGTACTTC.

V is TRBV25-1 and J is TRBJ1-5; D is possibly TRBD1 (5 bases). V lost 3 bases and J lost 4, with 16 bases in between. This CDR3 comprises 16 residues. Germline V gene data show CDR1 as MGHDK and CDR2 as SYGVNS. CDR3 nucleotide sequence: TGTGCCAGCAGTGATCCCCTGGGGGGGTTGAATCAGCCCCAGCATTTT. Protein: CASSDPLGGLNQPQHF.

The chain links TRBV6-1 to TRBJ2-1; D remains unclear. The CDR3 sequence is 16 residues long. Germline CDR1 MNHNS, CDR2 SASEGT. Trimming left V 3 bases short and J 2 bases short, with 14 bases between. CDR3 protein: CASSDMDFSTYNEQFF. DNA of the CDR3: TGTGCCAGCAGTGATATGGATTTTAGCACCTACAATGAGCAGTTCTTC.

This clone was recorded once. The CDR3 reads CASSLWGYNEQFF. The CDR3 DNA follows: TGTGCCAGCAGCCTCTGGGGATACAATGAGCAGTTCTTC. The chain recombines TRBV5-4 with TRBJ2-1; no reliable D call. Germline-derived CDR1 and CDR2 are SGHNT and YYREEE (reference sequence). The CDR3 has 13 residues. Trimming took 4 bases from V and 4 from J, leaving 9 bases between them.

The chain links TRBV5-1 to TRBJ1-2, with 12 nucleotides matching TRBD1. This CDR3 has 16 residues. Germline-derived CDR1 and CDR2 are SGHRS and YFSETQ. Unmatched junction bases numbered 10, after V lost 4 bases and J lost 6 bases. The CDR3: CASSGEPGQGAHGYTF. The CDR3 bases are TGCGCCAGCAGCGGAGAACCGGGACAGGGGGCGCATGGCTACACCTTC.

This sequence joins TRBV5-1 and TRBJ2-7; weak D call: TRBD1 (6 bases). The CDR3 is 14 residues long. CDR1 and CDR2 from the germline V gene are SGHRS and YFSETQ. V shed 2 bases and J shed 4 bases, with 13 bases lying between them. CDR3 DNA: TGCGCCAGCAGCTTACAGGGATTTCGGTACGAGCAGTACTTC. This codes for CASSLQGFRYEQYF.

This clone has just a few counts. The chain links TRBV6-2 or TRBV6-3 to TRBJ1-1, with 7 positions matching TRBD1. V lost 2 bases to trimming and J lost 7 bases; unmatched junction nucleotides: 7. Germline V lookup: CDR1 MNHEY, CDR2 SVGEGT. The CDR3 extends over 14 amino acids. CDR3 loop: CASSYGTEGHEAFF. The CDR3 DNA is TGTGCCAGCAGTTACGGGACAGAGGGACATGAAGCTTTCTTT.

This clone appeared once. The V and J genes are TRBV24-1 and TRBJ2-1; 10 bases line up with TRBD1. Germline lookup yields CDR1 KGHDR and CDR2 SFDVKD. Losses at the gene ends were 3 bases for V and 9 bases for J; bases not matched to a gene: 7. There are 15 residues in the CDR3. In DNA form, the CDR3 reads TGTGCCACCAGTGATGTCGGACAGGGGGGCGTTGAGCAGTTCTTC. Translating gives CATSDVGQGGVEQFF.

This clone was observed a handful of times. V and J are TRBV6-2 or TRBV6-3 and TRBJ2-2; D is ambiguous. Trimming took off 2 bases at V and 5 bases at J, with 6 bases between the two ends. CDR1 MNHEY and CDR2 SVGEGT come from the germline V gene. CDR3 size: 13 residues. In DNA, the CDR3 is TGTGCCAGCAGTTACAAGGAGACCGGGGAGCTGTTTTTT. Translating it yields CASSYKETGELFF.

This clone was seen a few times. This chain links TRBV6-2 or TRBV6-3 with TRBJ1-1; D possibly corresponds to TRBD1 (6 bases). The length of the CDR3 is 14 residues. CDR1 is MNHEY and CDR2 is SVGEGT in the germline V gene. V shed 4 bases and J shed 3 bases, with 12 bases lying between them. The CDR3 sequence is CASSSLQGYTEAFF. The CDR3 DNA is TGTGCCAGCAGTTCCTTACAGGGATACACTGAAGCTTTCTTT.

This rearrangement joins TRBV7-6 to TRBJ2-1, with D perhaps matching TRBD1 or TRBD2 (5 bases each). Trimming left V 0 bases short and J 4 bases short, with 10 bases between. Germline assignment: CDR1 SGHVS and CDR2 FNYEAQ. CDR3 length: 15 amino acids. This CDR3 reads CASSLAPGRYNEQFF. CDR3 bases: TGTGCCAGCAGCTTAGCCCCGGGACGGTACAATGAGCAGTTCTTC.

The rearrangement joins TRBV19 to TRBJ1-2; possible D gene TRBD1, 6 bases. The CDR3 totals 16 residues. Per the germline V gene, CDR1 is LNHDA and CDR2 is SQIVND (reference sequence). V lost 7 bases and J 5 bases, leaving 23 bases between the germline ends. This CDR3 is CASTPLVRGLWYGYTF. The CDR3 DNA is TGTGCCAGTACCCCATTGGTACGGGGGCTGTGGTATGGCTACACCTTC.

The chain is built from TRBV6-4 and TRBJ2-1, with unresolved D. The germline V and J ends were trimmed by 3 bases and 0 bases, with 9 bases remaining between them. This CDR3 has 15 residues. The germline V gene has CDR1 MRHNA and CDR2 SNTAGT. Here the CDR3 DNA reads TGTGCCAGCAGTGAGACGGGTATCTCCTACAATGAGCAGTTCTTC. Amino acid sequence: CASSETGISYNEQFF.

This chain links TRBV7-9 with TRBJ2-5, with 12 positions matching TRBD1. This CDR3 spans 15 amino acids. Germline-derived CDR1 and CDR2 are SEHNR and FQNEAQ (reference sequence). The trim removed 3 bases at V and 5 bases at J, leaving 4 bases unmatched. The chain's CDR3 is CASSFRDRGPETQYF. CDR3 bases: TGTGCCAGCAGCTTTAGGGACAGGGGGCCGGAGACCCAGTACTTC.

This clone showed up just once. The J gene is TRBJ2-3, the V gene TRBV3-1 (or the pseudogene TRBV3-2), with a possible D match to TRBD2 (5 bases). In germline, CDR1 is LGHDT, CDR2 YNNKEL (reference sequence). V was clipped by 5 bases and J by 9 bases, with 27 bases between them. The CDR3 length is 17 residues. The CDR3 DNA sequence: TGTGCCAGCAGCAAGTGCCGGGGAGCCTCCCTGTCAGTCACGCAGTATTTT. As protein: CASSKCRGASLSVTQYF.